Below are 16 T cell receptor beta chains sequenced from a single sample in a study of blood T cells in healthy people across ages. A second 7 to 11 cycle PCR used barcoded and J-beta primers. One entry per CDR3 protein results from TCRdb running MiXCR on the 5' RACE reads. Among hundreds of thousands of distinct CDR3 sequences listed, approximately 48% were seen once. Material: blood. These receptors were collected from a man in his 60s in good health.

This clonotype showed up just a few times. CDR3 sequence: CSASGAGRGDTQYF. In DNA, the CDR3 is TGCAGTGCTAGCGGGGCTGGACGCGGGGATACGCAGTATTTT. This chain uses TRBV20-1 with TRBJ2-3; D possibly uses TRBD1 or TRBD2 (5 bases each). Germline CDR1 is DFQATT and CDR2 is SNEGSKA (reference sequence). Trimming took off 3 bases at V and 6 bases at J, with 16 bases between the two ends. This CDR3 has 14 residues.

The CDR3 reads CASSSTTRRSYNEQFF. As DNA, the CDR3 is TGTGCCAGCAGCTCAACAACTAGACGCTCCTACAATGAGCAGTTCTTC. This chain links TRBV5-6 with TRBJ2-1; tentative D call: TRBD2 (5 bases). Trimming shortened V by 3 bases and J by 0 bases, and 13 bases separated the two germline ends. This CDR3 region has 16 residues. The germline V gene encodes CDR1 SGHDT and CDR2 YYEEEE.

Remarks on this clonotype: An end of the junction differs from the germline gene, which may be a read error. The chain recombines TRBV6-6 with TRBJ1-4, with a tentative D call TRBD1 (5 bases). Germline CDR1 and CDR2: MNHNY and SVGAGI (reference sequence). This CDR3 has 13 residues. The CDR3 spells CVSLRDLNEKLFF. DNA for the CDR3: TGTGTCAGCCTCAGGGATCTTAATGAAAAACTGTTTTTT.

This clonotype appeared many times. This chain connects TRBV29-1 to TRBJ2-7; 8 nucleotides agree with TRBD1. The CDR3 has 14 residues. Germline values: CDR1 SQVTM, CDR2 ANQGSEA. V gave up 5 bases and J gave up 5 bases; unmatched junction bases: 11. CDR3 loop: CSVRTGPSNHEQYF. CDR3 coding DNA: TGCAGCGTTAGGACAGGGCCCTCAAACCACGAGCAGTACTTC.

This chain joins TRBV2 and TRBJ2-3; TRBD1 aligns across 8 bases. CDR1 is SNHLY, CDR2 FYNNEI, per germline. Trimming took 6 bases from V and 8 from J; bases not matched to a gene: 7. The CDR3 contains 13 residues. The CDR3 DNA sequence: TGTGCCAGCAGGGGACAGGTGGGCGGTACGCAGTATTTT. This sequence encodes CASRGQVGGTQYF. Combining the CDR3 with reference TRBV2 and TRBJ2-3 gives the whole variable domain EPEVTQTPSHQVTQMGQEVILRCVPISNHLYFYWYRQILGQKVEFLVSFYNNEISEKSEIFDDQFSVERPDGSNFTLKIRSTKLEDSAMYFCASRGQVGGTQYFGPGTRLTVL.

In its sample, this clonotype was seen a few times. The chain combines TRBV7-2 with TRBJ1-6; 7 bases are a match to TRBD1. Germline CDR1 reads SGHTA; CDR2 reads FQGNSA. The length of the CDR3 is 15 residues. With 4 bases clipped from V and 5 bases from J, the junction kept 5 bases outside the gene matches. DNA for the CDR3: TGTGCCAGCAGCTGGACGGGACAGAATAATTCACCCCTCCACTTT. This codes for CASSWTGQNNSPLHF.

This chain joins TRBV27 and TRBJ1-1; D gene ambiguous. Germline loops: CDR1 MNHEY, CDR2 SMNVEV (reference sequence). Trimming shortened V by 0 bases and J by 5 bases, and 13 bases separated the two germline ends. There are 15 residues in the CDR3. The DNA of the CDR3 is TGTGCCAGCAGTTTATCTACAGCTCGGTCAACTGAAGCTTTCTTT. Translated: CASSLSTARSTEAFF.

This clonotype was detected a few times. The chain carries TRBV5-1 and TRBJ2-7; D is possibly TRBD1 or TRBD2 (5 bases each). Germline-derived CDR1 and CDR2 are SGHRS and YFSETQ. The CDR3 covers 12 residues. V shed 7 bases and J shed 0 bases, with 8 bases lying between them. The CDR3 sequence is CASRDDSYEQYF. The DNA for the CDR3 is TGCGCCAGCCGGGACGACTCCTACGAGCAGTACTTC.

The V gene is TRBV5-1, the J gene TRBJ2-1; D is unresolved. Gene TRBJ2-7 matches the end of the DNA better, so the J call may be wrong. Germline V gives CDR1 SGHRS, CDR2 YFSETQ. The CDR3 extends over 15 amino acids. The CDR3 DNA reads as TGCGCCAGCAGCTTCGGGTACGGGTCCTACAATGAGCAGTACTTC. Protein: CASSFGYGSYNEQYF.

This clonotype appeared many times. It may be a read error: a sequence one base away is much more abundant. The J gene is TRBJ2-5, the V gene TRBV7-2; the D call may be TRBD1 or TRBD2 (5 bases each). The length of the CDR3 is 14 residues. Germline lookup yields CDR1 SGHTA and CDR2 FQGNSA. V lost 5 bases to trimming and J lost 5 bases, with 15 bases between them. The CDR3 DNA reads TGTGCCAGCAGCGGGCGGCCTGAGGGGGAGACCCAGTACTTC. Translating gives CASSGRPEGETQYF.

V and J are TRBV15 and TRBJ2-7; no reliable D call. V lost 0 bases, J lost 5 bases, and 14 bases lay in between. The CDR3 has 15 amino acids. Germline lookup yields CDR1 LNHNV and CDR2 YYDKDF (reference sequence). The CDR3 DNA is TGTGCCACCAGCAGAGATCCGGCCCTTGGGCACGAGCAGTACTTC. Encoded protein: CATSRDPALGHEQYF. The full variable domain, with the rest looked up from reference TRBV15 and TRBJ2-7, is DAMVIQNPRYQVTQFGKPVTLSCSQTLNHNVMYWYQQKSSQAPKLLFHYYDKDFNNEADTPDNFQSRRPNTSFCFLDIRSPGLGDTAMYLCATSRDPALGHEQYFGPGTRLTVT.

This clonotype was observed a few times. The chain is built from TRBV11-3 and TRBJ2-1; 13 positions match TRBD2. Germline V lookup: CDR1 SGHNT, CDR2 YENEEA. The CDR3 consists of 16 residues. After removal of 5 bases from V and 7 bases from J, the junction contained 8 bases not matched to a gene. The CDR3 is CASSPTTSGGANEQFF. CDR3 bases: TGTGCCAGCAGCCCCACAACTAGCGGGGGGGCTAATGAGCAGTTCTTC.

The chain employs TRBV4-1 and TRBJ2-5; no definite D call. V was clipped by 0 bases and J by 4 bases, with 12 bases between them. Germline assignment: CDR1 MGHRA and CDR2 YSYEKL. This CDR3 comprises 15 residues. CDR3 sequence reads: CASSQEPGRSETQYF. For the CDR3, the DNA is TGCGCCAGCAGCCAAGAACCGGGCAGATCAGAGACCCAGTACTTC.

The chain has TRBV5-1 and TRBJ1-2, with a weak D call TRBD1 (5 bases). The CDR3 is 14 residues long. Germline V CDR1 and CDR2: SGHRS, YFSETQ. Trimming cost V 4 bases and J 5 bases, with 15 bases left between them. The CDR3: CASSNGRDFYGYTF. In DNA, the CDR3 is TGCGCCAGCAGCAACGGACGGGACTTTTATGGCTACACCTTC.

This chain uses TRBV7-9 with TRBJ1-1; 7 positions agree with TRBD1. This CDR3 is 13 amino acids long. Germline-derived CDR1 and CDR2 are SEHNR and FQNEAQ (reference sequence). J gave up 3 bases and V 3 bases, and 1 base lay outside the gene matches. The CDR3 here is CASSLGQYTEAFF. CDR3 DNA sequence: TGTGCCAGCAGCTTGGGACAGTACACTGAAGCTTTCTTT.

This clonotype was detected ten times or more. The chain joins TRBV29-1 to TRBJ2-4; TRBD1 matches at 7 bases. Trimming took 0 bases from V and 3 from J; bases not matched to a gene: 8. The CDR3 is 16 residues long. From germline, CDR1 is SQVTM and CDR2 ANQGSEA. CDR3 region: CSVEEQRGLGKNIQYF. The CDR3 DNA is TGCAGCGTTGAAGAGCAGAGGGGGCTAGGCAAAAACATTCAGTACTTC.